Presented here are 17 T cell receptor beta chains from one specimen sequenced in a study of human T cells and chemical hapten exposure. Documented time point: pre-sensitization, week 0. Treatment here: therapeutic diphenylcyclopropenone sensitization with weekly scalp DPC. TCRdb re-analysed the RACE reads in MiXCR, keeping a single row per CDR3 protein. The table shows tens of thousands of distinct CDR3 sequences, with approximately 10% occurring only once. The specimen was whole blood, collected in connection with sensitization to the hapten diphenylcyclopropenone (DPC). These receptors all stem from a man aged 40-49 years with alopecia areata. Some clones in this sample may be carry-over from other donors' samples.

The rearrangement links TRBV28 to TRBJ2-5, with D tentatively TRBD1 or TRBD2 (5 bases each). V was shortened by 2 bases and J by 3 bases, with 13 bases between the two germline ends. This CDR3 is 15 amino acids long. Germline V gene data show CDR1 as MDHEN and CDR2 as SYDVKM. This chain's CDR3 is CASSLGLRGEETQYF. The CDR3 nucleotides read TGTGCCAGCAGTTTAGGTTTACGGGGCGAAGAGACCCAGTACTTC. Complete variable domain (other parts from reference TRBV28 and TRBJ2-5): DVKVTQSSRYLVKRTGEKVFLECVQDMDHENMFWYRQDPGLGLRLIYFSYDVKMKEKGDIPEGYSVSREKKERFSLILESASTNQTSMYLCASSLGLRGEETQYFGPGTRLLVL.

Ten or more counts support this clonotype. V is TRBV6-5 and J is TRBJ2-7; no clear D. Germline V gene lookup returns CDR1 MNHEY and CDR2 SVGAGI. V shed 3 bases and J shed 2 bases, with 14 bases lying between them. There are 15 residues in the CDR3. In nucleotides, the CDR3 is TGTGCCAGCAGTTATTCCCTAGTAGACCCCTACGAGCAGTACTTC. It specifies CASSYSLVDPYEQYF.

This clonotype was counted many times. The chain links TRBV7-9 to TRBJ2-7; D could derive from TRBD1 or TRBD2 (5 bases each). CDR1 and CDR2 (germline): SEHNR, FQNEAQ (reference sequence). The CDR3 covers 12 residues. V lost 5 bases to trimming and J lost 6 bases, with 11 bases between them. The CDR3 here is CASSLLGTEQYF. CDR3 DNA sequence: TGTGCCAGCAGCCTTTTGGGGACCGAGCAGTACTTC.

This clonotype was observed a few times. V and J are TRBV27 and TRBJ2-1; TRBD2 aligns across 12 bases. CDR1 is MNHEY and CDR2 is SMNVEV in the germline V gene (reference sequence). The CDR3 has 20 residues. V dropped 3 bases and J dropped 3; count of bases not matched to a gene: 15. The CDR3 region has the DNA TGTGCCAGCAGTTTGGGGACGGGGGTTCGGACTAGCGGGAACTACAATGAGCAGTTCTTC. It translates to CASSLGTGVRTSGNYNEQFF.

V gene TRBV9 combines with J gene TRBJ2-1; TRBD2 matches at 9 bases. Per the germline V gene, CDR1 is SGDLS and CDR2 is YYNGEE. This CDR3 has 16 residues. Unmatched junction bases numbered 12, after V lost 4 bases and J lost 7 bases. CDR3 protein: CASSSLRGGLSNEQFF. CDR3 DNA: TGTGCCAGCAGCTCCCTGCGGGGGGGCCTATCGAATGAGCAGTTCTTC.

There are many counts of this clonotype. This chain links TRBV3-1 with TRBJ2-1, with 7 bases identical to TRBD2. The CDR3 runs 15 residues. Germline-derived CDR1 and CDR2 are LGHDT and YNNKEL (reference sequence). V lost 5 bases to trimming and J lost 5 bases; unmatched junction nucleotides: 9. The CDR3 DNA reads as TGTGCCAGCAGCGGGACCAGCGGGGCCGACAATGAGCAGTTCTTC. Residues: CASSGTSGADNEQFF.

V usage is TRBV19 and J usage is TRBJ1-5; D is perhaps TRBD1 (5 bases). The CDR3 runs to 16 residues. Looked up from germline, CDR1 is LNHDA and CDR2 is SQIVND (reference sequence). Trimming took off 3 bases at V and 2 bases at J, with 14 bases between the two ends. The CDR3 loop reads CASSMTGRGGNQPQHF. In DNA form, the CDR3 reads TGTGCCAGTAGTATGACCGGGAGAGGGGGCAATCAGCCCCAGCATTTT.

This clonotype came up many times. CDR3 residues: CASRLAGAYEQYF. The DNA of the CDR3 is TGTGCCTCCCGTCTAGCGGGAGCTTACGAGCAGTACTTC. The chain uses TRBV12-3 or TRBV12-4 and TRBJ2-7, with TRBD2 matching over 10 bases. V trimming: 11 bases; J trimming: 4 bases; junction bases outside the gene matches: 8. The CDR3 totals 13 residues.

This clonotype appeared a few times. This chain uses TRBV6-5 with TRBJ2-7, with a tentative D call TRBD2 (5 bases). V gave up 6 bases and J gave up 7 bases, with 10 bases separating them. The CDR3 totals 11 residues. CDR1 MNHEY and CDR2 SVGAGI come from the germline V gene. The CDR3 nucleotides read TGTGCCAGCAGATCTTCGGGGGAGCAGTACTTC. This encodes CASRSSGEQYF.

This clonotype has only a few counts. V and J are TRBV5-4 and TRBJ2-5; D call uncertain. The germline V and J ends were trimmed by 4 bases and 0 bases, with 10 bases remaining between them. The CDR3 has 14 amino acids. Germline V CDR1 and CDR2: SGHNT, YYREEE (reference sequence). CDR3: CASSKVEDQETQYF. CDR3 in DNA: TGTGCCAGCAGCAAGGTCGAGGACCAAGAGACCCAGTACTTC.

The genes are TRBV15 and TRBJ2-5; D may be TRBD2 (5 bases). V gave up 0 bases and J gave up 2 bases, with 10 bases separating them. The germline V gene encodes CDR1 LNHNV and CDR2 YYDKDF (reference sequence). The CDR3 consists of 15 residues. This chain's CDR3 is CATSRDHGVQETQYF. CDR3 in DNA: TGTGCCACCAGCAGAGATCACGGGGTACAAGAGACCCAGTACTTC.

This clonotype was counted a few times. The CDR3 region has the DNA TGTGCCAGCAGTTTCCTGAGTGGACAGCACCACGACAATGAGCAGTTCTTC. It translates to CASSFLSGQHHDNEQFF. J is TRBJ2-1 and V is TRBV28; a weak D match, TRBD1 (6 bases). Trimming removed 3 bases from V and 5 bases from J, with 20 bases in between. There are 17 residues in the CDR3. CDR1 is MDHEN, CDR2 SYDVKM, per germline.

This chain connects TRBV12-3 or TRBV12-4 to TRBJ2-7, with no clear D. The CDR3 spans 11 residues. V was clipped by 4 bases and J by 4 bases, with 5 bases between them. The CDR3 DNA follows: TGTGCCAGCAGTTCGGAATACGAGCAGTACTTC. Translating gives CASSSEYEQYF.

In this sample, this clonotype turned up many times. The chain has TRBV27 and TRBJ2-6; D is perhaps TRBD2 (7 bases). Germline CDR1 is MNHEY and CDR2 is SMNVEV (reference sequence). CDR3 size: 19 residues. Trimming shortened V by 7 bases and J by 4 bases, and 26 bases separated the two germline ends. The CDR3 here is CASTPRGEGLRFGANVLTF. CDR3 bases: TGTGCCAGCACCCCGAGGGGGGAGGGCCTTAGGTTCGGGGCCAACGTCCTGACTTTC.

This clonotype came up a few times. The rearrangement uses TRBV6-2 or TRBV6-3 and TRBJ1-5; D is uncertain. CDR1 is MNHEY, CDR2 SVGEGT, per germline. Trimming removed 6 bases at V and 0 bases at J, with 9 bases between. CDR3 length: 14 amino acids. The CDR3, as DNA: TGTGCCAGCAGGTGGTCAGATAGCAATCAGCCCCAGCATTTT. It specifies CASRWSDSNQPQHF.

There are many counts of this clonotype. V gene TRBV7-9 combines with J gene TRBJ2-1; 10 nucleotides match TRBD2. This CDR3 is built from 16 residues. The V segment lost 4 bases and the J segment 3 bases; nucleotides outside the gene matches: 6. Germline CDR1 SEHNR, CDR2 FQNEAQ (reference sequence). The CDR3 loop reads CASSSDLAGDYNEQFF. CDR3 DNA sequence: TGTGCCAGCAGCTCCGATCTAGCGGGAGACTACAATGAGCAGTTCTTC.

The sample holds many counts of this clonotype. The rearrangement uses TRBV7-2 and TRBJ2-3, with a weak D call TRBD2 (6 bases). Germline CDR1 reads SGHTA; CDR2 reads FQGNSA. V lost 6 bases and J 1 base, leaving 8 bases between the germline ends. There are 13 residues in the CDR3. The CDR3 region has the DNA TGTGCCAGCAGTCCTAGCGGCACAGATACGCAGTATTTT. It specifies CASSPSGTDTQYF. The full variable domain, its missing parts supplied by reference TRBV7-2 and TRBJ2-3, is GAGVSQSPSNKVTEKGKDVELRCDPISGHTALYWYRQSLGQGLEFLIYFQGNSAPDKSGLPSDRFSAERTGGSVSTLTIQRTQQEDSAVYLCASSPSGTDTQYFGPGTRLTVL.